These 11 T cell receptor beta chains came from one sample sequenced in a study of T-cell memory formation after mild COVID-19. TCRdb ran MiXCR on the 5' RACE reads and lists one entry per CDR3 protein. The top ten clones hold 7% to 9% of a sample with 500,000 to 650,000 distinct CDR3 sequences, 20% to 25% of them seen once. The sequencing sample was made of PBMCs or a T cell subset sorted from them (not recorded which). These TCRs come from an adult woman who had mild COVID-19 (a few samples of this study predate the infection). Cell type and time point are not known.

This clonotype has a handful of counts. The chain joins TRBV29-1 to TRBJ2-3; maybe TRBD2 (6 bases). Germline lookup yields CDR1 SQVTM and CDR2 ANQGSEA. The V end was cut by 6 bases, the J end by 2 bases, with 15 bases between. This CDR3 has 14 residues. The CDR3 here is CSVSGVPVTDTQYF. The CDR3 nucleotides are TGCAGCGTGTCGGGGGTTCCCGTCACAGATACGCAGTATTTT.

This sequence joins TRBV14 and TRBJ1-6; D ambiguous. Trimming removed 2 bases at V and 4 bases at J, with 6 bases between. This CDR3 is built from 14 residues. The germline V gene has CDR1 SGHDN and CDR2 FVKESK. The CDR3, as DNA: TGTGCCAGCAGCCAATTAGGTTATAATTCACCCCTCCACTTT. This codes for CASSQLGYNSPLHF.

This chain joins TRBV9 and TRBJ2-1; the D gene could be TRBD1 or TRBD2 (6 bases each). The CDR3 has 16 amino acids. The ends were cut back, 0 bases at V and 5 bases at J, with 15 bases in the middle. The germline V gene has CDR1 SGDLS and CDR2 YYNGEE. The CDR3 DNA reads as TGTGCCAGCAGCGTAGAGGGGGGAAGCGTTCACAATGAGCAGTTCTTC. It codes for CASSVEGGSVHNEQFF.

The genes are TRBV6-6 and TRBJ2-5; 8 bases are a match to TRBD1. Germline V CDR1 and CDR2: MNHNY, SVGAGI (reference sequence). This CDR3 region has 15 residues. V shed 2 bases, J shed 5 bases, and the junction held 7 bases outside the gene matches. In DNA, the CDR3 is TGTGCCAGCAGTTACACCCGGACAGGGCGGGAGACCCAGTACTTC. This codes for CASSYTRTGRETQYF.

V and J are TRBV24-1 and TRBJ1-2; D not certain. Germline V gene data show CDR1 as KGHDR and CDR2 as SFDVKD. Trimming cost V 6 bases and J 4 bases, with 11 bases left between them. The CDR3 loop spans 13 amino acids. The CDR3 region has the DNA TGTGCCACCAGTCGGGCCGGAGGCTATGGCTACACCTTC. As protein: CATSRAGGYGYTF.

The CDR3 sequence: CASSSRTGRSTEAFF. CDR3 DNA sequence: TGTGCCAGCAGCTCAAGGACAGGGAGGTCCACTGAAGCTTTCTTT. The chain links TRBV7-2 to TRBJ1-1; 8 nucleotides agree with TRBD1. CDR3 length equals 15 residues. The V gene's germline CDR1 is SGHTA and CDR2 FQGNSA. The V and J ends lost 4 bases and 4 bases, in that order; junction bases with no gene match: 8.

DNA for the CDR3: TGCAGCGTTGAGGAGTCCGGGACTAGCGGCTACAATGAGCAGTTCTTC. This translates into CSVEESGTSGYNEQFF. The genes are TRBV29-1 and TRBJ2-1; TRBD2 aligns across 11 bases. CDR1 and CDR2 (germline): SQVTM, ANQGSEA. The CDR3 consists of 16 residues. Trimming removed 3 bases from V and 3 bases from J; junction bases left unmatched: 7.

The V and J genes are TRBV5-1 and TRBJ2-3, with D possibly called TRBD1 or TRBD2 (6 bases each). Germline V gene data show CDR1 as SGHRS and CDR2 as YFSETQ. The CDR3 has 15 residues. V was cut by 2 bases and J by 4 bases, with 14 bases left in between. CDR3 sequence reads: CASSFWGAGADTQYF. DNA of the CDR3: TGCGCCAGCAGCTTCTGGGGGGCTGGTGCAGATACGCAGTATTTT.

This clonotype was picked up a small number of times. The chain is built from TRBV29-1 and TRBJ2-7; no reliable D call. CDR3 length: 13 residues. Trimming pared 2 bases from V and 4 bases from J, leaving 12 bases between. Germline CDR1 reads SQVTM; CDR2 reads ANQGSEA. CDR3 nucleotide sequence: TGCAGCGTTGAAACAGATACTCCATACGAGCAGTACTTC. It yields the protein CSVETDTPYEQYF.

A remark on this clonotype: One junction end does not reproduce the germline sequence, and a read error may be involved. V is TRBV29-1 and J is TRBJ2-2; 7 bases map to TRBD1. Germline values: CDR1 SQVTM, CDR2 ANQGSEA. CDR3 size: 16 residues. In DNA form, the CDR3 reads TGCAGCGTCGGCTTACCCTACAGGGGTGTCACCGGGGAGCTGGTTTTT. Translated: CSVGLPYRGVTGELVF.

This CDR3 is CASKGLAGDSYNEQFF. For the CDR3, the DNA is TGTGCCAGCAAGGGACTAGCGGGGGACTCCTACAATGAGCAGTTCTTC. This chain connects TRBV6-5 to TRBJ2-1; 14 positions agree with TRBD2. The CDR3 covers 16 residues. The trim removed 7 bases at V and 0 bases at J, leaving 2 bases unmatched. Looked up from germline, CDR1 is MNHEY and CDR2 is SVGAGI.